The 12 T cell receptor beta chains given below trace back to one sample, sequenced in a study of identical twins. TCRdb processed the 5' RACE reads anew with MiXCR; each CDR3 protein has one entry. The sample gives roughly 500,000 distinct CDR3 sequences, about 20% of which show up once; 0.75% to 0.95% is in the top ten. These data also formed part of another study, on T cells expressing NK-cell markers.

Source material: CD4+ T cells sorted from blood. These receptors came from a young woman in good health.

The V and J genes are TRBV29-1 and TRBJ1-4, with D tentatively TRBD1 (5 bases). The CDR3 covers 12 residues. V lost 7 bases and J lost 4, with 10 bases in between. From germline, CDR1 is SQVTM and CDR2 ANQGSEA. CDR3 residues: CSGRDLNEKLFF. For the CDR3, the DNA is TGCAGCGGGAGGGACCTTAATGAAAAACTGTTTTTT.

This clonotype showed up just a few times. The V gene is TRBV15, the J gene TRBJ1-5, with D uncertain. Germline-derived CDR1 and CDR2 are LNHNV and YYDKDF (reference sequence). V was pared by 0 bases and J by 4 bases, with 10 bases between. This CDR3 contains 15 residues. The CDR3 sequence is CATSRDLERNQPQHF. CDR3 DNA: TGTGCCACCAGCAGAGATCTCGAGAGGAATCAGCCCCAGCATTTT.

This clonotype appeared a few times. The chain joins TRBV20-1 to TRBJ2-3; D might be TRBD1 (6 bases). V lost 6 bases and J 8 bases, leaving 18 bases between the germline ends. The CDR3 runs to 13 residues. Germline V gives CDR1 DFQATT, CDR2 SNEGSKA (reference sequence). CDR3 in amino acids: CSADPDSRGTQYF. The CDR3 nucleotides read TGCAGTGCAGACCCGGACAGCCGGGGTACGCAGTATTTT.

The rearrangement uses TRBV6-1 and TRBJ1-2; 10 bases are a match to TRBD1. The CDR3 spans 15 residues. The trim removed 8 bases at V and 7 bases at J, leaving 13 bases unmatched. Germline assignment: CDR1 MNHNS and CDR2 SASEGT. CDR3 loop: CASALIRQGAGGYTF. The CDR3 DNA follows: TGTGCCAGCGCCTTAATCCGACAGGGGGCGGGTGGCTACACCTTC.

The rearrangement joins TRBV20-1 to TRBJ2-7; 8 bases map to TRBD2. J was trimmed by 3 bases and V by 4 bases; bases with no gene match: 8. This CDR3 is 14 amino acids long. The germline CDR1 and CDR2 sequences are DFQATT and SNEGSKA (reference sequence). The CDR3 protein is CSATSSGRDYEQYF. CDR3 nucleotide sequence: TGCAGTGCTACTTCTAGCGGGCGGGACTACGAGCAGTACTTC.

The chain joins TRBV5-4 to TRBJ1-3; a weak D match, TRBD1 (5 bases). Trimming removed 0 bases at V and 1 base at J, with 11 bases between. The CDR3 is 16 amino acids. Germline values: CDR1 SGHNT, CDR2 YYREEE (reference sequence). The CDR3 bases are TGTGCCAGCAGCTTGGGACAGCCGCGGTCTGGAAACACCATATATTTT. The encoded protein is CASSLGQPRSGNTIYF.

This clonotype has only a few counts. The rearrangement uses TRBV6-1 and TRBJ2-2; 7 bases fit TRBD1. V shed 6 bases, J shed 6 bases, and the junction held 10 bases outside the gene matches. The CDR3 has 15 residues. Germline loops: CDR1 MNHNS, CDR2 SASEGT. The CDR3: CASSRQGSGPGELFF. CDR3 nucleotides: TGTGCCAGCAGCCGACAGGGTTCAGGGCCCGGGGAGCTGTTTTTT.

Written as DNA, the CDR3 is TGTGCCAGCAGTAGGCCGGCAGGGGGTAGCGAGACCCAGTACTTC. The encoded protein is CASSRPAGGSETQYF. The V and J genes are TRBV6-1 and TRBJ2-5, with 7 bases identical to TRBD1. J lost 5 bases, V lost 5 bases, and 11 bases had no gene match. Germline-derived CDR1 and CDR2 are MNHNS and SASEGT. This CDR3 region has 15 residues.

This chain uses TRBV6-1 with TRBJ2-7; 12 nucleotides line up with TRBD1. Per the germline V gene, CDR1 is MNHNS and CDR2 is SASEGT. CDR3 length: 15 amino acids. V lost 6 bases, J lost 5 bases, and 8 bases stayed unmatched. The CDR3 here is CASSAGTGGFNEQYF. The CDR3 nucleotides are TGTGCCAGCAGCGCCGGGACAGGGGGCTTCAACGAGCAGTACTTC.

In this sample, this clonotype turned up many times. This sequence joins TRBV6-6 and TRBJ2-1; D gene ambiguous. V was trimmed by 0 bases and J by 7 bases, leaving 4 bases between them. This CDR3 region has 12 residues. Germline V gene sequence: CDR1 MNHNY, CDR2 SVGAGI (reference sequence). The CDR3 is CASSYSRNEQFF. The CDR3 DNA sequence: TGTGCCAGCAGTTACTCGAGGAATGAGCAGTTCTTC.

A few counts support this clonotype. This chain links TRBV12-3 or TRBV12-4 with TRBJ2-3; perhaps TRBD2 as D (5 bases). The ends were cut back, 3 bases at V and 4 bases at J, with 14 bases in the middle. This CDR3 region has 15 residues. The chain's CDR3 is CASSLVGVSADTQYF. The CDR3 DNA reads as TGTGCCAGCAGTTTGGTGGGAGTGTCGGCAGATACGCAGTATTTT.

This clonotype was found a few times. The V and J genes are TRBV9 and TRBJ2-1, with 13 bases that match TRBD2. This CDR3 spans 18 amino acids. Germline values: CDR1 SGDLS, CDR2 YYNGEE. V trimming: 3 bases; J trimming: 6 bases; junction bases outside the gene matches: 12. The CDR3 reads CASSARAPLAGGPNEQFF. Here the CDR3 DNA reads TGTGCCAGCAGCGCAAGGGCCCCACTAGCGGGGGGGCCCAATGAGCAGTTCTTC.